This T cell receptor (beta chain) was captured in a study of PD-1 blockade in mismatch repair-deficient tumors (TCRdb year 2017). For the wider study: The trial enrolled more than 85 consecutive patients with roughly twelve mismatch repair-deficient cancer types between 2013 and 2016, all previously treated and progressing. Tumor-associated T cell clones in the peripheral blood of patients responding to PD-1 blockade were tracked using deep sequencing of TCR CDR3 regions. What the work shows at the level of the full study, not this receptor alone: Rapid expansion after pembrolizumab followed by contraction, generally before radiologic responses, was shown by tumor-resident clones, which were often undetectable in blood before treatment.

As for this clone: This clone's antigen is unknown. It has no much larger one-base neighbor in the sample; base qualities were not kept.

For each enrolled patient, mismatch repair deficiency was established using either polymerase chain reaction or immunohistochemistry. TCR sequencing was performed for a few patients who responded to pembrolizumab therapy. The phase II trial prospectively tested pembrolizumab PD-1 blockade in advanced mismatch repair-deficient cancers regardless of tissue of origin. Serial peripheral blood T cell samples were collected before and at multiple times after starting PD-1 blockade. Blood sampling time points were reported as weeks after the first dose of pembrolizumab. Library construction relied on the immunoSEQ multiplex PCR assay. TCRdb took this table from immuneACCESS and kept in-frame rearrangements with V and J called. Such tables lack part of the clones; where checked against another copy, unresolved V genes explain under half of the gap, and the rest is unexplained. The sample data list some 110,000 clones, and 60% to 85% of these were observed just once. The ten largest clonotypes hold roughly 4.5% of the sample.

The CDR3 spans 15 residues, from the cysteine through the phenylalanine. The CDR3 DNA has 45 bases and is translated from base 1. For CDR1 and CDR2, the germline V gene lists SGHTA and FQGTGA. Trimming at the junction amounts to 0 bases on V and 1 base on J, and the germline ends lie 9 bases apart. Recombination linked TRBV7-3 to TRBJ1-1, with a tentative D gene TRBD1 over 5 matching bases. Sequencing was performed on peripheral blood, taken roughly 60 weeks after starting pembrolizumab. The TCR sequence derives from an adult with mismatch repair-deficient cancer. DNA sequence: TGTGCCAGCAGCTTAACGGCAGGGCGGAACACTGAAGCTTTCTTT. Its translation reads: CASSLTAGRNTEAFF. The entire variable domain, with the stretches around the CDR3 drawn from the reference TRBV7-3 and TRBJ1-1 proteins, is GAGVSQTPSNKVTEKGKYVELRCDPISGHTALYWYRQSLGQGPEFLIYFQGTGAADDSGLPNDRFFAVRPEGSVSTLKIQRTERGDSAVYLCASSLTAGRNTEAFFGQGTRLTVV.